The 20 T cell receptor beta chains reported below all come from one sample, sequenced in a study of response to subunit inactivated influenza vaccine. Each CDR3 protein is one row after TCRdb ran MiXCR on the RT-PCR reads. The table has roughly 500,000 distinct CDR3 sequences, more than 15% seen once. The sequencing used CD4+ T cells sorted from PBMCs, collected less than 30 months after vaccination. These receptors all come from a man aged 45 to 70 who received an inactivated influenza vaccine.

This chain links TRBV27 with TRBJ2-7; 7 bases are shared with TRBD1. CDR1 MNHEY and CDR2 SMNVEV come from the germline V gene (reference sequence). The CDR3 extends over 16 amino acids. The J segment lost 3 bases and the V segment lost 4 bases, leaving 12 bases of the junction unmatched. DNA of the CDR3: TGTGCCAGCAGTTCTTTCGTTAGGGACAGAGACTACGAGCAGTACTTC. This translates into CASSSFVRDRDYEQYF.

The rearrangement links TRBV29-1 to TRBJ2-1; 7 nucleotides line up with TRBD1. Germline CDR1 reads SQVTM; CDR2 reads ANQGSEA. After removal of 0 bases from V and 8 bases from J, the junction contained 4 bases not matched to a gene. The CDR3 loop spans 13 amino acids. The CDR3 nucleotides read TGCAGCGTTGAAGAGGGGCAGGGGGATGAGCAGTTCTTC. Amino acid sequence: CSVEEGQGDEQFF.

CDR3 residues: CASSRDIGNTGELFF. The DNA of the CDR3 is TGCGCCAGCAGTAGGGACATTGGGAACACCGGGGAGCTGTTTTTT. This chain links TRBV5-1 with TRBJ2-2, with D tentatively TRBD1 (6 bases). Germline-derived CDR1 and CDR2 are SGHRS and YFSETQ. V shed 5 bases and J shed 1 base, with 12 bases lying between them. This CDR3 is 15 amino acids long.

There are a few counts of this clonotype. The chain combines TRBV10-1 with TRBJ2-3; weak D call: TRBD1 (6 bases). Germline V lookup: CDR1 WNHNN, CDR2 SYGVQD (reference sequence). The CDR3 has 14 residues. V lost 4 bases to trimming and J lost 3 bases, with 11 bases between them. CDR3 in amino acids: CASSVGGKTDTQYF. DNA for the CDR3: TGCGCCAGCAGTGTAGGGGGTAAGACAGATACGCAGTATTTT.

The V call is TRBV20-1, the J call TRBJ2-3; weak D call: TRBD1 (6 bases). Germline assignment: CDR1 DFQATT and CDR2 SNEGSKA (reference sequence). The CDR3 extends over 15 amino acids. V was clipped by 3 bases and J by 6 bases, with 19 bases between them. CDR3: CSASAGTSAGDTQYF. Written as DNA, the CDR3 is TGCAGTGCTAGCGCCGGGACAAGTGCCGGTGATACGCAGTATTTT.

There are many counts of this clonotype. The chain joins TRBV12-3 or TRBV12-4 to TRBJ2-2; D perhaps matches TRBD1 (5 bases). The CDR3 has 13 amino acids. The germline V and J ends were trimmed by 4 bases and 6 bases, with 9 bases remaining between them. The CDR3, as DNA: TGTGCCAGCAGTTACGACAGTCCCGGGGAGCTGTTTTTT. This translates into CASSYDSPGELFF.

The sample holds a few counts of this clonotype. This rearrangement joins TRBV11-2 to TRBJ2-7; 11 bases fit TRBD1. V dropped 4 bases and J dropped 6; count of bases not matched to a gene: 8. The CDR3 has 15 amino acids. Germline values: CDR1 SGHAT, CDR2 FQNNGV. The CDR3 loop reads CASSSNRDRGTEQYF. The CDR3 coding sequence is TGTGCCAGCAGCTCAAACCGGGACAGGGGGACCGAGCAGTACTTC.

This clonotype occurred a few times. The rearrangement links TRBV24-1 to TRBJ2-1; 10 bases line up with TRBD2. V was pared by 4 bases and J by 7 bases, with 6 bases of the junction left unmatched. This CDR3 spans 15 amino acids. CDR1 and CDR2 (germline): KGHDR, SFDVKD. The CDR3 region is CATSDPSGRGNEQFF. In DNA, the CDR3 is TGTGCCACCAGTGACCCCAGCGGGAGGGGGAATGAGCAGTTCTTC.

V usage is TRBV7-2 and J usage is TRBJ1-4; TRBD1 aligns across 7 bases. V shed 0 bases, J shed 4 bases, and the junction held 5 bases outside the gene matches. CDR1 is SGHTA and CDR2 is FQGNSA in the germline V gene. CDR3 length equals 16 residues. CDR3 in DNA: TGTGCCAGCAGCTTAGCCCGGACAGGAGATAATGAAAAACTGTTTTTT. It yields the protein CASSLARTGDNEKLFF.

This clonotype was seen a few times. The chain couples TRBV7-6 to TRBJ2-7; maybe TRBD2 (5 bases). The V end lost 5 bases, the J end lost 2 bases, and 19 bases lay between the germline ends. Germline CDR1 and CDR2: SGHVS and FNYEAQ. This CDR3 is 16 amino acids long. The CDR3 DNA follows: TGTGCCAGCAGCCCTAAGGACTCACGTCGTGCCTACGAGCAGTACTTC. It encodes CASSPKDSRRAYEQYF.

The chain couples TRBV20-1 to TRBJ2-5; D unresolved. V was cut by 5 bases and J by 5 bases, with 12 bases left in between. CDR3 length: 12 residues. Germline CDR1 and CDR2: DFQATT and SNEGSKA (reference sequence). The chain's CDR3 is CSASGMGETQYF. CDR3 bases: TGCAGTGCTTCTGGAATGGGCGAGACCCAGTACTTC.

V is TRBV29-1 and J is TRBJ2-5; D is undetermined. The V end was cut by 4 bases, the J end by 4 bases, with 10 bases between. The CDR3 has 12 residues. The germline CDR1 and CDR2 sequences are SQVTM and ANQGSEA. The CDR3 sequence is CSVAGNGETQYF. The CDR3 bases are TGCAGCGTTGCAGGAAACGGAGAGACCCAGTACTTC.

V gene TRBV6-2 or TRBV6-3 combines with J gene TRBJ1-1; 7 nucleotides line up with TRBD1. The CDR3 contains 13 residues. With V trimmed by 5 bases and J by 11 bases, 11 bases remained unmatched. CDR1 and CDR2 (germline): MNHEY, SVGEGT. The CDR3 region has the DNA TGTGCCAGCAGTACCCTGGGACAGACATCGGCTTTCTTT. Protein product: CASSTLGQTSAFF.

J is TRBJ2-3 and V is TRBV20-1; the match to TRBD2 covers 9 bases. CDR1 is DFQATT and CDR2 is SNEGSKA in the germline V gene (reference sequence). The CDR3 covers 19 residues. Trimming at V came to 5 bases and at J to 0 bases, leaving 18 bases not matched to a gene. Here the CDR3 DNA reads TGCAGTGCTGGGGGGGATGGGAGCGGGAGGAAACTAAGCACAGATACGCAGTATTTT. Translation gives CSAGGDGSGRKLSTDTQYF.

In the case of this clonotype: Given a much more abundant clone one base away, this may be a read error. The chain joins TRBV29-1 to TRBJ2-7; perhaps D is TRBD1 or TRBD2 (6 bases each). The CDR3 sequence is 14 residues long. Looked up from germline, CDR1 is SQVTM and CDR2 is ANQGSEA. With 5 bases removed from V and 1 base from J, the gap between germline ends came to 15 bases. Here the CDR3 DNA reads TGCAGCGTTCTACGACCGGGGGCTTCCTACGAGCAGTACTTC. This sequence encodes CSVLRPGASYEQYF.

This sequence joins TRBV9 and TRBJ2-3, with a tentative D call TRBD2 (6 bases). V lost 0 bases and J 5 bases, leaving 13 bases between the germline ends. The CDR3 covers 15 residues. CDR1 and CDR2 (germline): SGDLS, YYNGEE. The CDR3 loop reads CASSVDGGPGDTQYF. CDR3 nucleotides: TGTGCCAGCAGCGTAGATGGAGGGCCGGGAGATACGCAGTATTTT.

Only a few counts were recorded for this clonotype. This rearrangement joins TRBV20-1 to TRBJ1-5; no clear D. V shed 3 bases and J shed 0 bases, with 9 bases lying between them. The germline gives CDR1 DFQATT, CDR2 SNEGSKA (reference sequence). This CDR3 comprises 14 residues. The CDR3 nucleotides read TGCAGTGCTAGTGCGGGATATAGCAATCAGCCCCAGCATTTT. Residues: CSASAGYSNQPQHF.

This clonotype has more than one count but fewer than ten. Written as DNA, the CDR3 is TGTGCCAGCTGCCTTTTGACTGGCCAAGAGACCCAGTACTTC. Protein sequence: CASCLLTGQETQYF. The chain couples TRBV2 to TRBJ2-5; D not certain. This CDR3 is 14 amino acids long. CDR1 and CDR2 from the germline V gene are SNHLY and FYNNEI. V shed 8 bases and J shed 1 base, with 14 bases lying between them. Looking up the rest from reference TRBV2 and TRBJ2-5 gives the full variable domain: EPEVTQTPSHQVTQMGQEVILRCVPISNHLYFYWYRQILGQKVEFLVSFYNNEISEKSEIFDDQFSVERPDGSNFTLKIRSTKLEDSAMYFCASCLLTGQETQYFGPGTRLLVL.

The chain couples TRBV7-2 to TRBJ2-1, with TRBD2 matching 8 bases. The CDR3 is 15 residues long. Germline V gene sequence: CDR1 SGHTA, CDR2 FQGNSA. Losses at the gene ends were 7 bases for V and 6 bases for J; bases not matched to a gene: 11. CDR3 sequence reads: CASTHVAGTFNEQFF. For the CDR3, the DNA is TGTGCCAGCACCCACGTAGCGGGGACCTTCAATGAGCAGTTCTTC.

This clonotype appeared many times. The chain uses TRBV28 and TRBJ2-5, with D tentatively TRBD1 (5 bases). The germline V and J ends were trimmed by 3 bases and 5 bases, with 22 bases remaining between them. CDR3 size: 17 residues. Germline CDR1 and CDR2: MDHEN and SYDVKM. The CDR3 nucleotides read TGTGCCAGCAGTTTTGCAGGGATGCTGCGGTCCTTGGAGACCCAGTACTTC. Its translation is CASSFAGMLRSLETQYF.